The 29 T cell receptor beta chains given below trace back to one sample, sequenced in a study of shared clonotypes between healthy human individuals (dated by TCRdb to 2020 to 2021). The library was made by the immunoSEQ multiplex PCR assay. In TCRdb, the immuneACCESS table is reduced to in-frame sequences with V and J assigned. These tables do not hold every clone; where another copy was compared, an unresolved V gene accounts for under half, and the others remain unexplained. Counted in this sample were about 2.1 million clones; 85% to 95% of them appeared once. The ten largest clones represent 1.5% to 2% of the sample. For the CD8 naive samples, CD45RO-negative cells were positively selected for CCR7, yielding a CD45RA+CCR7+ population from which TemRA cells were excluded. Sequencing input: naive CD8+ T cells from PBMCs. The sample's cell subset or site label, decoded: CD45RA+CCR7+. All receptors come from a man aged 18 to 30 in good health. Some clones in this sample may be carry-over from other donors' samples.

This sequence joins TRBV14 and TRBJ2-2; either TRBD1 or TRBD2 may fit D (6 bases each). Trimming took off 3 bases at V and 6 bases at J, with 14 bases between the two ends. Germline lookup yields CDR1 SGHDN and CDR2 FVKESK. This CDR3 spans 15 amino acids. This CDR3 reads CASSQGGAKPGELFF. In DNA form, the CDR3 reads TGTGCCAGCAGCCAGGGGGGCGCGAAGCCCGGGGAGCTGTTTTTT.

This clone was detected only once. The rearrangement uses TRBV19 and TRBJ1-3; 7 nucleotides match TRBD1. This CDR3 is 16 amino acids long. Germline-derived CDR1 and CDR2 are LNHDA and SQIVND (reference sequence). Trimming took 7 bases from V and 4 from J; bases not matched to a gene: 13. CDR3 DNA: TGTGCCAGTACCACTTCGTTTGGGACAGTAGGAAACACCATATATTTT. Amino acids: CASTTSFGTVGNTIYF. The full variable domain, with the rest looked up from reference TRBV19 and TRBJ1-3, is DGGITQSPKYLFRKEGQNVTLSCEQNLNHDAMYWYRQDPGQGLRLIYYSQIVNDFQKGDIAEGYSVSREKKESFPLTVTSAQKNPTAFYLCASTTSFGTVGNTIYFGEGSWLTVV.

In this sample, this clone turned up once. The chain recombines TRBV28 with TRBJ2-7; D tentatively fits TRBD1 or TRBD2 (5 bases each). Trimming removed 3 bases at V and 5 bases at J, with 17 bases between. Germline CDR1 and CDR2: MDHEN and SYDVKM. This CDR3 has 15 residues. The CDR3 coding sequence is TGTGCCAGCAGTTTGGATCCGGGGCATCGCCACGAGCAGTACTTC. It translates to CASSLDPGHRHEQYF.

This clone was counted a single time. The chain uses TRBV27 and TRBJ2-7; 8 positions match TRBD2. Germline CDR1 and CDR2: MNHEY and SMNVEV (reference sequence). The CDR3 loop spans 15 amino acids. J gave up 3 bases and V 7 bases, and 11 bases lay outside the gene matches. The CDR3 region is CASTKFGTRLYEQYF. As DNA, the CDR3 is TGTGCCAGCACTAAATTTGGGACTAGACTCTACGAGCAGTACTTC.

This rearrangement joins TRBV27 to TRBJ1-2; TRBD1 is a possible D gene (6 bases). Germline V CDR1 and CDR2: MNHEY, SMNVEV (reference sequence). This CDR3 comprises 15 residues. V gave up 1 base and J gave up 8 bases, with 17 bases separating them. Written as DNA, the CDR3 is TGTGCCAGCAGTTTATTGGGGGGACACCCCGGGGGCTACACCTTC. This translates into CASSLLGGHPGGYTF.

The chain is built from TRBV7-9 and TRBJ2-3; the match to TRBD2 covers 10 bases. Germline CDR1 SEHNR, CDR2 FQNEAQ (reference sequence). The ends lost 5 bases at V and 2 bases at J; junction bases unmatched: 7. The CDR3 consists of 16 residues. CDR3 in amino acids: CASSPRTSGPTDTQYF. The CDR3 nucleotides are TGTGCCAGCAGCCCAAGGACTAGCGGACCCACAGATACGCAGTATTTT. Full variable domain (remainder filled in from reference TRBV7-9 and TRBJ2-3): DTGVSQNPRHKITKRGQNVTFRCDPISEHNRLYWYRQTLGQGPEFLTYFQNEAQLEKSRLLSDRFSAERPKGSFSTLEIQRTEQGDSAMYLCASSPRTSGPTDTQYFGPGTRLTVL.

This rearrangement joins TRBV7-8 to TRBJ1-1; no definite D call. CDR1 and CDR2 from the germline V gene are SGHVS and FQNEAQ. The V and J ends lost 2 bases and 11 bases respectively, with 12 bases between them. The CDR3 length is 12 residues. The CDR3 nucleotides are TGTGCCAGCAGCTTAAGCAGAGGCCAGGCTTTCTTT. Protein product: CASSLSRGQAFF.

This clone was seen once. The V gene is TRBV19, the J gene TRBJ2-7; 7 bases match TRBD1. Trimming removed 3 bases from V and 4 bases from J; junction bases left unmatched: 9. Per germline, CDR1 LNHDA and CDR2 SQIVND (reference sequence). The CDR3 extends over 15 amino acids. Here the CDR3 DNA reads TGTGCCAGTAGTATCCGCCGGGACAGTCCTTACGAGCAGTACTTC. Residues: CASSIRRDSPYEQYF.

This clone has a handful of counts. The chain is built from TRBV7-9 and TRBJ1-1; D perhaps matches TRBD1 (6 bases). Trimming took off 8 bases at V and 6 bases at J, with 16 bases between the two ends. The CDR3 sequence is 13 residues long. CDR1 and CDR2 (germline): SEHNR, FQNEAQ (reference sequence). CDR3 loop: CASVTGPHPEAFF. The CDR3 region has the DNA TGTGCCAGCGTCACAGGGCCTCACCCTGAAGCTTTCTTT.

CDR3 protein: CASSQDMNTEAFF. As DNA, the CDR3 is TGTGCCAGCAGTCAGGACATGAACACTGAAGCTTTCTTT. V usage is TRBV2 and J usage is TRBJ1-1, with D perhaps TRBD1 (5 bases). The CDR3 contains 13 residues. V shed 5 bases and J shed 0 bases, with 7 bases lying between them. CDR1 is SNHLY, CDR2 FYNNEI, per germline.

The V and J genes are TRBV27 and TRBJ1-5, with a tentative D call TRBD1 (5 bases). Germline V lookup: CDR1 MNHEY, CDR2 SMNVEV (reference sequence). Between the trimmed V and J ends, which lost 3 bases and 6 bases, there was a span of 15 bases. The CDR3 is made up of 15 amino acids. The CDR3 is CASSLGEHRLQPQHF. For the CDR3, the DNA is TGTGCCAGCAGTTTGGGGGAGCATCGCCTTCAGCCCCAGCATTTT.

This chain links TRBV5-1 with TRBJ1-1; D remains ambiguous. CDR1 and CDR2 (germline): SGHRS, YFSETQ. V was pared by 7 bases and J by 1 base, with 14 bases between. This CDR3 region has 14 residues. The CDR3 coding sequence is TGCGCCAGCGCCGTCGGGTGGGGGAACACTGAAGCTTTCTTT. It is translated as CASAVGWGNTEAFF.

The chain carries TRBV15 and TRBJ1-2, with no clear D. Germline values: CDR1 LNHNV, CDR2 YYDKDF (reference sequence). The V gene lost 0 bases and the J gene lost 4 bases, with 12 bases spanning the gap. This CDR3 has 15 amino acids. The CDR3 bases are TGTGCCACCAGCAGAGATCTGACCGTCAGCTATGGCTACACCTTC. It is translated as CATSRDLTVSYGYTF.

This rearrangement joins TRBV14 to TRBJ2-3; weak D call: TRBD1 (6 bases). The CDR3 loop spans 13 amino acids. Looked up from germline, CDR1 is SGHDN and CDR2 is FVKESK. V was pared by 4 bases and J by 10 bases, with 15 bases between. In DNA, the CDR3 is TGTGCCAGCAGCCTACAGGGATTGGTGCCGCAGTATTTT. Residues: CASSLQGLVPQYF.

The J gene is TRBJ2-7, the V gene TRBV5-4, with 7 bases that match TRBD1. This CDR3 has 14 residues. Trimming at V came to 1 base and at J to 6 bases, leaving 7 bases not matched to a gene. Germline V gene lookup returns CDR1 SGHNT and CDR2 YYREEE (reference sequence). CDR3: CASSLWGRGSEQYF. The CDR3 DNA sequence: TGTGCCAGCAGCTTGTGGGGCAGGGGGTCCGAGCAGTACTTC.

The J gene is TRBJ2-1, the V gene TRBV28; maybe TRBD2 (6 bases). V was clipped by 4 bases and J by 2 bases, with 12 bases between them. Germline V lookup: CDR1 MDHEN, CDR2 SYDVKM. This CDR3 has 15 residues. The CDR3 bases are TGTGCCAGCAGTTCCGGGACTGAACCCTACAATGAGCAGTTCTTC. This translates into CASSSGTEPYNEQFF.

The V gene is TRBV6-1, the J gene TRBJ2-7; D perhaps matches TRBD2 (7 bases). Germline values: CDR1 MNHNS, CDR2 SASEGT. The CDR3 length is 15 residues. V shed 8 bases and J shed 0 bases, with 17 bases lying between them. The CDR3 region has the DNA TGTGCCAGCTGGGGGAGGGGGAGGGCCTCCTACGAGCAGTACTTC. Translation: CASWGRGRASYEQYF.

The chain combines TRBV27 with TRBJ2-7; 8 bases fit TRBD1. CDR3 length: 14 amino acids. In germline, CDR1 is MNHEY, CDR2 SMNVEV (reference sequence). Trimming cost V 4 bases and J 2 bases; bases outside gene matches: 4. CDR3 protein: CASSWDRNTYEQYF. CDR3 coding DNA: TGTGCCAGCAGTTGGGACAGGAACACCTACGAGCAGTACTTC.

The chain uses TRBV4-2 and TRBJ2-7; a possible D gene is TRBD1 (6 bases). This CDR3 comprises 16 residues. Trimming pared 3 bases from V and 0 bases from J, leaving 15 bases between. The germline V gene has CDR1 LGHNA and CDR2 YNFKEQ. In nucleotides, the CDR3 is TGTGCCAGCAGCCAGATAGGGACAACCACCTCCTACGAGCAGTACTTC. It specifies CASSQIGTTTSYEQYF.

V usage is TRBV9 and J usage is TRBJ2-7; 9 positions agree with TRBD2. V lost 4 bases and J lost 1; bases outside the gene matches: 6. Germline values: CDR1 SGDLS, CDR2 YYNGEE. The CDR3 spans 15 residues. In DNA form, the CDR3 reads TGTGCCAGCAGCCCGGCGCGGGGGGGTTCCTACGAGCAGTACTTC. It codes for CASSPARGGSYEQYF.

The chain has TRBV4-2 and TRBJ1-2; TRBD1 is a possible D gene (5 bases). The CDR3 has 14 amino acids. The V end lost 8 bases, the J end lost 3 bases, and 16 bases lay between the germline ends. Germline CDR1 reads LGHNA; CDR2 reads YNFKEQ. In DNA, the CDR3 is TGTGCCAGCTTTTGGCGAGGGGCCCACTATGGCTACACCTTC. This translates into CASFWRGAHYGYTF.

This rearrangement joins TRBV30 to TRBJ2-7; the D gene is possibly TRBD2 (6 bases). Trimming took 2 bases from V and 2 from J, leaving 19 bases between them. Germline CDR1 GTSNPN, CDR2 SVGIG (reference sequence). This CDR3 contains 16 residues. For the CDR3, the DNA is TGTGCCTGGAGTATGCCTTACCGGGACTCTACCTACGAGCAGTACTTC. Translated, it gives CAWSMPYRDSTYEQYF.

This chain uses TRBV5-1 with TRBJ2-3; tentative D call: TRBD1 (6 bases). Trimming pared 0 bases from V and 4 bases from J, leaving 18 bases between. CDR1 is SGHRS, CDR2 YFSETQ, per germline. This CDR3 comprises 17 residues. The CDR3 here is CASSLDRTAIAPDTQYF. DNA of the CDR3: TGCGCCAGCAGCTTGGATAGGACAGCCATCGCACCAGATACGCAGTATTTT. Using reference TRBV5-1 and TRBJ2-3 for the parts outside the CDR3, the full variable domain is KAGVTQTPRYLIKTRGQQVTLSCSPISGHRSVSWYQQTPGQGLQFLFEYFSETQRNKGNFPGRFSGRQFSNSRSEMNVSTLELGDSALYLCASSLDRTAIAPDTQYFGPGTRLTVL.

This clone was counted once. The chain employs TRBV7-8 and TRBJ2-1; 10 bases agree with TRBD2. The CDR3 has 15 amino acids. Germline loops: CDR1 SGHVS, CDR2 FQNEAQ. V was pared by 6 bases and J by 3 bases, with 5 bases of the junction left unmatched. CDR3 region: CASRLGTSDYNEQFF. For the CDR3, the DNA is TGTGCCAGCAGACTAGGGACTAGCGACTACAATGAGCAGTTCTTC.

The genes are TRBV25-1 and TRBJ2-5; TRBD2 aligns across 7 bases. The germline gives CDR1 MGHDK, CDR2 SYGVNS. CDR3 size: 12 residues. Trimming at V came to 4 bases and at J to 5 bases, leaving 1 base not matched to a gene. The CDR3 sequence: CASSAREETQYF. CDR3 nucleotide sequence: TGTGCCAGCAGTGCGCGGGAGGAGACCCAGTACTTC.

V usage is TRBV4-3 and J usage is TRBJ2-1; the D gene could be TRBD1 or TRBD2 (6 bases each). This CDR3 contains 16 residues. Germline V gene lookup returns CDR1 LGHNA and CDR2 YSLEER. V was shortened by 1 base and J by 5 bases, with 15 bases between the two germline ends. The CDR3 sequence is CASSQAPPGEDNEQFF. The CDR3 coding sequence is TGCGCCAGCAGCCAAGCCCCCCCAGGGGAGGACAATGAGCAGTTCTTC.

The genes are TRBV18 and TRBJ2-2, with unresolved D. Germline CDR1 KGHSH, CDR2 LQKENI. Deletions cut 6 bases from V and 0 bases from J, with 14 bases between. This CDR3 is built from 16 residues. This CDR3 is CASSPSRYANTGELFF. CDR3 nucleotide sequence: TGTGCCAGCTCCCCATCGAGATACGCGAACACCGGGGAGCTGTTTTTT.

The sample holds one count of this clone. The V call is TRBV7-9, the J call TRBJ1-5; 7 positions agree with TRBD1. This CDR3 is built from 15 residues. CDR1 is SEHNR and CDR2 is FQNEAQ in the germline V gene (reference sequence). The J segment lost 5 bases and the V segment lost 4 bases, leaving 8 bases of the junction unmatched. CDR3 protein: CASSSTGERYQPQHF. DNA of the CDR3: TGTGCCAGCAGCTCCACAGGGGAGAGGTATCAGCCCCAGCATTTT.

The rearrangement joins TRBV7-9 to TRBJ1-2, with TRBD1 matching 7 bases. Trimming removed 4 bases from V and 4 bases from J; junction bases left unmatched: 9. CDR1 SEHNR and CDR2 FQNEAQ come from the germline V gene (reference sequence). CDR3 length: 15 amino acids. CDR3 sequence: CASSSLGTAGYGYTF. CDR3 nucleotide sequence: TGTGCCAGCAGCTCCCTCGGGACAGCAGGCTATGGCTACACCTTC.